This T cell receptor beta chain is drawn from a study of cytomegalovirus exposure and HLA in healthy donors. General observations from the study: Versus the roughly 700-donor mean, an Asian-associated ancestry cluster reportedly showed fewer N-insertions in a later analysis. In a later analysis, CMV-associated beta chains were mostly HLA-associated, it appeared. Overall, about 160 TCR beta chains were annotated as cytomegalovirus-associated.

The PCR was carried out with 60 Vbeta primers and 13 Jbeta primers. As handled by the study authors: Tens of millions of unique TCR beta chains, 9.5 million to 14 million shared, were counted in a later analysis. Clones were read by immunoSEQ multiplex PCR, and TCRdb kept only the in-frame ones, dropping some. The V and J calls and clone size are taken from that table; D and trimming were inferred from the DNA. The repertoire has fewer than 200,000 clones, approximately 80% of them found once; the top ten carry less than 1%. As to this clone: What it binds is not known.

Germline-derived CDR1 and CDR2 are SGHVS and FQNEAQ. The V end lost 5 bases, the J end lost 2 bases, and 15 bases lay between the germline ends. CDR3 length equals 16 residues. Source material: PBMCs. This rearrangement joins TRBV7-8 to TRBJ2-2, with TRBD1 as a possible D gene (6 bases). The TCR originated in a female donor in good health and CMV-seronegative. In DNA form, the CDR3 reads TGTGCCAGCAGCGTCCTGACAGGAACTAACACCGGGGAGCTGTTTTTT. Amino acids: CASSVLTGTNTGELFF.